This TCR beta chain was identified in a study of tumor-infiltrating lymphocytes in primary liver carcinoma. Study results and limitations: The proportion of top clones found throughout all five tumor regions was only about 8-25%.

The CDR3 extends over 17 amino acids. V shed 9 bases, J shed 10 bases, and the junction held 22 bases outside the gene matches. TCR beta cDNA came from roughly 450 ng total RNA, primed with a constant-region primer. Researchers made the TCR beta libraries by running three nested multiplex PCR rounds with slightly modified ARM-PCR. For 10 cycles apiece, the opening two PCR rounds ran with TRBV1-TRBV30 forward primers and a C-beta reverse primer. TCRdb independently ran MiXCR on the multiplex PCR reads; one entry per CDR3 protein. The data contain roughly 100,000 distinct CDR3 sequences, 55% to 80% of them seen just once; the ten biggest clones take up 12%. Investigators took RNA and DNA out together from 20-30 mg of unsorted bulk tissue. With regard to this clonotype: The antigen is not known.

Input material: liver tumor tissue from sampling region 2. This sample's subset: tumor region T2, inferior pole. This sequence originates from a woman aged 55-75 years with primary liver carcinoma and hepatitis B virus infection. The chain employs TRBV12-3 or TRBV12-4 and TRBJ2-5, with 11 bases lining up with TRBD2. The CDR3 sequence is CARRRVAGGPRVEDQYF. CDR3 nucleotide sequence: TGTGCCAGGAGAAGGGTAGCGGGAGGGCCAAGAGTAGAAGACCAGTACTTC.